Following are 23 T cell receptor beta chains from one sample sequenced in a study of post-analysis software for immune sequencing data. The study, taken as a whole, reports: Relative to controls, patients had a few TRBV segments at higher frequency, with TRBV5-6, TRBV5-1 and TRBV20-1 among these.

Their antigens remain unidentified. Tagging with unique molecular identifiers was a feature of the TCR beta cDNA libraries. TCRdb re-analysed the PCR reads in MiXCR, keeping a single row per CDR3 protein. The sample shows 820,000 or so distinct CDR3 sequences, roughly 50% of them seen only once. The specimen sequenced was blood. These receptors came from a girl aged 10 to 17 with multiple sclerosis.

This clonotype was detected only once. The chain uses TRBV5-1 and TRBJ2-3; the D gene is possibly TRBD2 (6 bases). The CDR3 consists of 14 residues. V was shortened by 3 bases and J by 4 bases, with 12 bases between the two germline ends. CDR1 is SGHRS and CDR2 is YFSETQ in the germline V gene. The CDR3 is CASSSGLRADTQYF. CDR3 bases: TGCGCCAGCAGCTCGGGACTTCGCGCAGATACGCAGTATTTT.

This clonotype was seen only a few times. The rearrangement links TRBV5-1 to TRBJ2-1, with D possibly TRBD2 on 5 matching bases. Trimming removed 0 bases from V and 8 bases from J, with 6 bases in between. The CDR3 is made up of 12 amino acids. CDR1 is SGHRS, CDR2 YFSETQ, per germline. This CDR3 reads CASSLGGYEQFF. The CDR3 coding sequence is TGCGCCAGCAGCTTGGGAGGGTATGAGCAGTTCTTC.

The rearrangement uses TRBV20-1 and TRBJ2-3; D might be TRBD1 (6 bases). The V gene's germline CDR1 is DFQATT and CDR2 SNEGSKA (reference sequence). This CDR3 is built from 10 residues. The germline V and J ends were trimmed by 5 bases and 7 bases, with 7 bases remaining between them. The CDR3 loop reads CSAGQNTQYF. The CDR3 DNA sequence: TGCAGTGCTGGACAGAATACGCAGTATTTT.

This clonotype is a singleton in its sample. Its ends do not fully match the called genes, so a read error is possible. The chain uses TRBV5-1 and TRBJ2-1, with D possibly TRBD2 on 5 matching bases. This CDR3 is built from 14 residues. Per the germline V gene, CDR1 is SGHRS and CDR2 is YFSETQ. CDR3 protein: CASSLQDSYTEQFF. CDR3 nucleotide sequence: TGCGCCAGCAGCTTGCAGGACTCCTACACTGAGCAGTTCTTC.

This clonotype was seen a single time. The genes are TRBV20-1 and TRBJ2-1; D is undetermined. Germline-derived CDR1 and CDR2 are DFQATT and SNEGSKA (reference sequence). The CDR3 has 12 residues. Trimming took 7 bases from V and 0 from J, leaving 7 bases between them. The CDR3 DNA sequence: TGCAGTGTAATGGCCTCCTACAATGAGCAGTTCTTC. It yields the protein CSVMASYNEQFF.

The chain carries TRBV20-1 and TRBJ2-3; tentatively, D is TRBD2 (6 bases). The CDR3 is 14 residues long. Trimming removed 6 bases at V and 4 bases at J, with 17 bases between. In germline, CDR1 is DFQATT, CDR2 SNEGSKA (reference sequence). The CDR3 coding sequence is TGCAGTGCCGCCCAGTGGGGGGTTTCAGATACGCAGTATTTT. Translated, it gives CSAAQWGVSDTQYF.

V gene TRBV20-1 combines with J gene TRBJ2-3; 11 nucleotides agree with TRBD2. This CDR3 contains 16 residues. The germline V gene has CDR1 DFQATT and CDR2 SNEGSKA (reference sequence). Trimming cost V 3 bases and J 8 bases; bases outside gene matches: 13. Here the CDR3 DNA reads TGCAGTGCTAGTCTTGGGGGACTAGCGGTGCCTCGTACGCAGTATTTT. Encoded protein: CSASLGGLAVPRTQYF.

The chain's CDR3 is CSARDLGRVFDEQYF. The CDR3 DNA follows: TGCAGTGCTAGAGATCTGGGTAGGGTGTTTGACGAGCAGTACTTC. The chain has TRBV20-1 and TRBJ2-7; D is uncertain. The CDR3 is 15 amino acids. The V gene's germline CDR1 is DFQATT and CDR2 SNEGSKA (reference sequence). V lost 0 bases and J lost 5, with 17 bases in between.

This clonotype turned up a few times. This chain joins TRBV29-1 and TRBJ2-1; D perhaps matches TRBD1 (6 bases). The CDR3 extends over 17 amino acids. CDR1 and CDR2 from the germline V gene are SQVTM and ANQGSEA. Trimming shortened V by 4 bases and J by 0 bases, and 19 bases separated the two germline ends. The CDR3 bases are TGCAGCGTTGTGGGACATCTAGCTTTAAGCTCCTACAATGAGCAGTTCTTC. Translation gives CSVVGHLALSSYNEQFF.

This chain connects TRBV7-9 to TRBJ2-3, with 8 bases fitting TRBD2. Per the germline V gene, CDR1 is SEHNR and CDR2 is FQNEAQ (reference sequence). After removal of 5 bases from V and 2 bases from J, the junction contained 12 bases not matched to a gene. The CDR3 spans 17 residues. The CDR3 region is CASSPLPGGRITDTQYF. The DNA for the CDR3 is TGTGCCAGCAGCCCCCTCCCGGGAGGGCGGATCACAGATACGCAGTATTTT. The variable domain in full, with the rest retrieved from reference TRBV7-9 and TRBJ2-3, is DTGVSQNPRHKITKRGQNVTFRCDPISEHNRLYWYRQTLGQGPEFLTYFQNEAQLEKSRLLSDRFSAERPKGSFSTLEIQRTEQGDSAMYLCASSPLPGGRITDTQYFGPGTRLTVL.

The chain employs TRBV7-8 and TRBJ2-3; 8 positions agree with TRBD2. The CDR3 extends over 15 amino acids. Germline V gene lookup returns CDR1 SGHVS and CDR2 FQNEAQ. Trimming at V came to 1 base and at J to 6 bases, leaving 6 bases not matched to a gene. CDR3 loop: CASSLGLAIGDTQYF. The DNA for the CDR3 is TGTGCCAGCAGCTTAGGACTAGCGATTGGGGATACGCAGTATTTT.

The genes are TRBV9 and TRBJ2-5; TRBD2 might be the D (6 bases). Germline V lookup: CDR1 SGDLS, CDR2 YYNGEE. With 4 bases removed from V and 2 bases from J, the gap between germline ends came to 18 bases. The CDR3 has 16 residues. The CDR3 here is CASSSGDLHRQETQYF. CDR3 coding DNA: TGTGCCAGCAGCTCGGGGGACTTACATCGGCAAGAGACCCAGTACTTC.

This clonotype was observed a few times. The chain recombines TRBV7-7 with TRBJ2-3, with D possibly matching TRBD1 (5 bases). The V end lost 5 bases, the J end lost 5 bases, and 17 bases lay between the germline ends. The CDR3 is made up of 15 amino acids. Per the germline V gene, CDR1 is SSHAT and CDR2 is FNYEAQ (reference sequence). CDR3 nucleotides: TGTGCCAGCAGCCCAGGGATTCCCCCACAAGATACGCAGTATTTT. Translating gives CASSPGIPPQDTQYF. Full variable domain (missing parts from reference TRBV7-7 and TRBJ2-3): GAGVSQSPRYKVTKRGQDVTLRCDPISSHATLYWYQQALGQGPEFLTYFNYEAQPDKSGLPSDRFSAERPEGSISTLTIQRTEQRDSAMYRCASSPGIPPQDTQYFGPGTRLTVL.

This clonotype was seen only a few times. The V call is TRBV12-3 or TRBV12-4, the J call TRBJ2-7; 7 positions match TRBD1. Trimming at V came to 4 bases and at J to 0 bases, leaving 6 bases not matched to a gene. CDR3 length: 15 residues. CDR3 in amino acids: CASSSSGQSSYEQYF. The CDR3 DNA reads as TGTGCCAGCAGTTCATCGGGACAGAGCTCCTACGAGCAGTACTTC.

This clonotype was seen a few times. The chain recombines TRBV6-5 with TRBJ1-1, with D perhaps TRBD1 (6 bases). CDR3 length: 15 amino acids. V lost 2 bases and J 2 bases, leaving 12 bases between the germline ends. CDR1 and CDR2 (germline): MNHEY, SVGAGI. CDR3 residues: CASSYDTGPNTEAFF. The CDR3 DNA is TGTGCCAGCAGTTACGATACAGGGCCCAACACTGAAGCTTTCTTT.

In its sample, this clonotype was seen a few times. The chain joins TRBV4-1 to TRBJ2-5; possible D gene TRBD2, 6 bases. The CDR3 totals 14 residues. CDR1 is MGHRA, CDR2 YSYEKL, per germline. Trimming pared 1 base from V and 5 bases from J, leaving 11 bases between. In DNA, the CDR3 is TGCGCCAGCAGCCAAGGAGGCGGGACGGAGACCCAGTACTTC. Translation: CASSQGGGTETQYF.

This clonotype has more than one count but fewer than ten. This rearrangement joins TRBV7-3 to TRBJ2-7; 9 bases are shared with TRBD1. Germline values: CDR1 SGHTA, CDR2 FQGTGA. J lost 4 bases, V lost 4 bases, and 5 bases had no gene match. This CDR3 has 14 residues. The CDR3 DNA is TGTGCCAGCAGCTCGGACAGGGGAGTTTACGAGCAGTACTTC. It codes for CASSSDRGVYEQYF.

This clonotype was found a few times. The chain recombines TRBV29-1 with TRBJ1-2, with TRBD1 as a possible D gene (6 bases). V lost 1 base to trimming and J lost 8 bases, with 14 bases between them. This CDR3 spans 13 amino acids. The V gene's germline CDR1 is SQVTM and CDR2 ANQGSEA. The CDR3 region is CSVEGQGSSGYTF. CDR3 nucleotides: TGCAGCGTTGAAGGTCAGGGGAGTTCGGGCTACACCTTC.

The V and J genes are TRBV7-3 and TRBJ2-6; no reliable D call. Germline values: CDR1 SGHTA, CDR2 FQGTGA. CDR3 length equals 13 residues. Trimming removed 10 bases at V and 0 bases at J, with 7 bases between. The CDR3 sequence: CATKSSGANVLTF. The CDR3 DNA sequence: TGTGCCACCAAAAGCTCTGGGGCCAACGTCCTGACTTTC.

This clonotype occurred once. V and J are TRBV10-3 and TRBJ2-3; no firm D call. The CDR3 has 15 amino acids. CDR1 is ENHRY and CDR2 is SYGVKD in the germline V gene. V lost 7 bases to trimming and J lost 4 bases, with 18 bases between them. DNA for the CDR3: TGTGCCATCAACAAGATACTTAACACCCCAGATACGCAGTATTTT. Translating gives CAINKILNTPDTQYF.

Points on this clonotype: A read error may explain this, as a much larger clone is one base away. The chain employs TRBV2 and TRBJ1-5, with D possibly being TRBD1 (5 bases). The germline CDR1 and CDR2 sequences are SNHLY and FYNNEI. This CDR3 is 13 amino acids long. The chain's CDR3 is CVSRDRRGQPQHF. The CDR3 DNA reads TGTGTCAGCAGGGATAGAAGGGGTCAGCCCCAGCATTTT.

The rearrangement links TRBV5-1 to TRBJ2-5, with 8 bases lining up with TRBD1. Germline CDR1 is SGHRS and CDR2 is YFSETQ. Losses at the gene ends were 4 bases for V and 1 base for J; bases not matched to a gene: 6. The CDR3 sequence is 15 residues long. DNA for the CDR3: TGCGCCAGCAGCGGCCTGGGGACAGGCCAAGAGACCCAGTACTTC. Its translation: CASSGLGTGQETQYF.

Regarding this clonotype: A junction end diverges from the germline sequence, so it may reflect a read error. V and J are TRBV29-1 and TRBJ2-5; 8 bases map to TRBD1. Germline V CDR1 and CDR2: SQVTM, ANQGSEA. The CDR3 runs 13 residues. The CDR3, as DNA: TGCAACGTTGATCAGGGGGCGTCGGAGACCCAGTACTTC. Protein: CNVDQGASETQYF. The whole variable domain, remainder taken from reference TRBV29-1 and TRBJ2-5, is SAVISQKPSRDICQRGTSLTIQCQVDSQVTMMFWYRQQPGQSLTLIATANQGSEATYESGFVIDKFPISRPNLTFSTLTVSNMSPEDSSIYLCNVDQGASETQYFGPGTRLLVL.